This T cell receptor beta chain was captured by sequencing in a study of PD-1 blockade in classical Hodgkin lymphoma. The CDR3 is made up of 16 amino acids. Trimming removed 4 bases from V and 5 bases from J; junction bases left unmatched: 6. From germline, CDR1 is SGHAT and CDR2 FQNNGV. Profiled with immunoSEQ multiplex PCR; TCRdb holds only in-frame clones, not every one. The data hold tens of thousands of clones, with approximately 91% observed a single time. All patients relapsed after autologous stem cell transplantation, and brentuximab vedotin exposure varied. Best responses fell into complete response, partial response or progressive disease.

The TCR originated in a human donor with classical Hodgkin lymphoma. The chain has TRBV11-2 and TRBJ2-5; 14 nucleotides align to TRBD2. Sequenced material: peripheral blood mononuclear cells (PBMCs), taken at baseline. CDR3 region: CASSSGTSGRGETQYF. The CDR3 nucleotides are TGTGCCAGCAGCTCCGGGACTAGCGGGAGAGGTGAGACCCAGTACTTC.